This T cell receptor (beta chain) was sequenced for a study of CXCR3-negative and CXCR3-positive naive CD8 T cells. General study results and limits: Naive CXCR3-positive and CXCR3-negative cells shared TRBV-TRBJ usage; memory cells diverged. Comparison of naive cells showed more hydrophobic TRB CDR3s in CXCR3-positive than in CXCR3-negative naive cells.

This CDR3 has 14 residues. Germline V lookup: CDR1 SGHRS, CDR2 YFSETQ. As to this clonotype: Its matching antigen is unknown.

Libraries of TRB cDNA were made by 5' RACE and carried UMIs. TCRdb processed the 5' RACE reads again and assigns one entry to each CDR3 protein, with no DNA. This sample carries some 53,000 distinct CDR3 sequences, with around 0.58% going to the ten biggest clones. Triplicate sorts of 300,000 cells per CD8+ subset. The V call is TRBV5-1, the J call TRBJ2-1; TCRdb's D gene call, TRBD1, goes unchecked for lack of DNA. This receptor was obtained from a human donor in good health. Some clones in this sample may be carry-over from other donors' samples. Sequenced input: naive CXCR3+ CD8+ T cells from blood. As for subset: CD45RO-CCR7+CD27+CD95- naive CD8+ T cells expressing CXCR3 (TNR3+). The CDR3 region is CASSGRGTGNEQFF.